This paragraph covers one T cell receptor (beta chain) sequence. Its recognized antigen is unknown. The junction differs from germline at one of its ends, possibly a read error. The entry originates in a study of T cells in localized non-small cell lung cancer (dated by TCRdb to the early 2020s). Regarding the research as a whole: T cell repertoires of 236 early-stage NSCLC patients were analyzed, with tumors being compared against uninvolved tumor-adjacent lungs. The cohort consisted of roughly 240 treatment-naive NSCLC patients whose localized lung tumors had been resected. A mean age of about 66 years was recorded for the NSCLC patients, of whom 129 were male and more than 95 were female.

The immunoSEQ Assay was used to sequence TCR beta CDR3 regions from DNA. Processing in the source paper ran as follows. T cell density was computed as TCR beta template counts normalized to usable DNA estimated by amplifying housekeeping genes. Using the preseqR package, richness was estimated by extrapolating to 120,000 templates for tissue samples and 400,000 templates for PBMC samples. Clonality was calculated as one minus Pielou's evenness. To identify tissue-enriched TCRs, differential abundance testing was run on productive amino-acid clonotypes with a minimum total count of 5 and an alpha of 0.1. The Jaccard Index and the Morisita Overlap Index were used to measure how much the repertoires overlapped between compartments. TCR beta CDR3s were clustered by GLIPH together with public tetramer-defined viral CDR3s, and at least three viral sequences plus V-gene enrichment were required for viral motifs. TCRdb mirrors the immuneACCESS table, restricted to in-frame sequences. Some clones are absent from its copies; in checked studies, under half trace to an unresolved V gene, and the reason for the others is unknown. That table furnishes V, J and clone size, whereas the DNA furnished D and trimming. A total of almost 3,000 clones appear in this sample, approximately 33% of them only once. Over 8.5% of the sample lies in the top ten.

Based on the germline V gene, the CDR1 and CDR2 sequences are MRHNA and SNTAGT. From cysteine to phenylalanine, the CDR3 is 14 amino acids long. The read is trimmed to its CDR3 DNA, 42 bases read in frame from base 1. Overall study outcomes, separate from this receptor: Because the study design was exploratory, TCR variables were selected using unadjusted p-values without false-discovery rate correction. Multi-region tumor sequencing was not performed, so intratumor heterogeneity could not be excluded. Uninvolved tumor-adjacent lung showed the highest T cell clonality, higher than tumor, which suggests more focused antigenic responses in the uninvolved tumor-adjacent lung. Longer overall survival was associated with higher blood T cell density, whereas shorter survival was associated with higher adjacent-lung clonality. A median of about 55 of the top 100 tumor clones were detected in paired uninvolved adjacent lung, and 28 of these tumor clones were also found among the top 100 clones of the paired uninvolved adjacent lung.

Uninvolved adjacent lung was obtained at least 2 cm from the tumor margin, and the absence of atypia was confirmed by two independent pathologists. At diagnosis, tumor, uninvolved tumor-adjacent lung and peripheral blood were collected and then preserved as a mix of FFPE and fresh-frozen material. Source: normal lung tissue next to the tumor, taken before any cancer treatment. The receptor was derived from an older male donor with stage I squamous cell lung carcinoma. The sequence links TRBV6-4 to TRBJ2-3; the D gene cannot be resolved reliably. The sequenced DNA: TGTGCCATCAGTGAGTCGACGGGCACAGATACGCAGTATTTT. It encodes CAISESTGTDTQYF.